What follows are 14 T cell receptor beta chains derived from one specimen sequenced in a study of OX40 agonist ivuxolimab in advanced cancers. Assay: immunoSEQ multiplex PCR; the TCRdb copy retains only in-frame clones and omits some. The sample lists around 98,000 clones, 70% to 90% seen once, with 0.45% to 0.55% in the top ten. The sequences come from CD4+ or CD8+ T cells sorted from blood, collected in a trial of the OX40 agonist ivuxolimab. The receptors originated from an adult with an advanced solid tumor such as melanoma, head and neck, liver or kidney cancer.

The genes are TRBV9 and TRBJ2-7, with a tentative D call TRBD2 (6 bases). Trimming cost V 4 bases and J 0 bases, with 14 bases left between them. CDR1 is SGDLS, CDR2 YYNGEE, per germline. The CDR3 loop spans 15 amino acids. CDR3 sequence (DNA): TGTGCCAGCAGCCTCCGCGCCGGGAGCTCCTACGAGCAGTACTTC. Encoded protein: CASSLRAGSSYEQYF.

The V call is TRBV28, the J call TRBJ2-7; a possible D gene is TRBD2 (6 bases). This CDR3 has 14 amino acids. Deletions cut 6 bases from V and 6 bases from J, with 18 bases between. Germline loops: CDR1 MDHEN, CDR2 SYDVKM. The CDR3 here is CASSPPGLSSEQYF. The CDR3 DNA sequence: TGTGCCAGCAGCCCTCCGGGACTTAGCTCCGAGCAGTACTTC.

The rearrangement links TRBV4-1 to TRBJ2-1; D is tentatively TRBD1 or TRBD2 (6 bases each). The germline gives CDR1 MGHRA, CDR2 YSYEKL. V was trimmed by 4 bases and J by 0 bases, leaving 10 bases between them. The CDR3 extends over 15 amino acids. CDR3 bases: TGCGCCAGCAGCCGAGGGGGGTACTCCTACAATGAGCAGTTCTTC. Its translation: CASSRGGYSYNEQFF.

The chain uses TRBV6-5 and TRBJ1-4; weak D call: TRBD1 (5 bases). The CDR3 consists of 15 residues. The V gene lost 7 bases and the J gene lost 3 bases, with 15 bases spanning the gap. Per the germline V gene, CDR1 is MNHEY and CDR2 is SVGAGI. CDR3 bases: TGTGCCAGCACCATTGGGGGGTCGGCTAATGAAAAACTGTTTTTT. It codes for CASTIGGSANEKLFF.

The chain recombines TRBV2 with TRBJ2-7, with a possible D match to TRBD1 (6 bases). CDR3 length: 13 residues. V lost 8 bases and J 3 bases, leaving 14 bases between the germline ends. Germline CDR1 is SNHLY and CDR2 is FYNNEI. This chain's CDR3 is CASSGTRLYEQYF. The CDR3 DNA reads as TGTGCCAGCTCCGGGACAAGGCTCTACGAGCAGTACTTC. Drawing the rest from reference TRBV2 and TRBJ2-7, the complete variable domain is EPEVTQTPSHQVTQMGQEVILRCVPISNHLYFYWYRQILGQKVEFLVSFYNNEISEKSEIFDDQFSVERPDGSNFTLKIRSTKLEDSAMYFCASSGTRLYEQYFGPGTRLTVT.

This chain uses TRBV27 with TRBJ2-7, with 11 positions matching TRBD1. Germline V gene sequence: CDR1 MNHEY, CDR2 SMNVEV (reference sequence). V gave up 5 bases and J gave up 2 bases; unmatched junction bases: 8. The CDR3 spans 16 residues. The CDR3 nucleotides are TGTGCCAGCAGTCGGCGGGGGACAGGGGGGACCTACGAGCAGTACTTC. Translating gives CASSRRGTGGTYEQYF.

This clone was seen a few times. Other DNA sequences in this sample translate to the same CDR3. J is TRBJ1-3 and V is TRBV14; D uncertain. The germline V gene encodes CDR1 SGHDN and CDR2 FVKESK. CDR3 size: 12 residues. V was shortened by 0 bases and J by 5 bases, with 2 bases between the two germline ends. The DNA for the CDR3 is TGTGCCAGCAGCCAAGATAGAAACACCATATATTTT. It yields the protein CASSQDRNTIYF.

The rearrangement joins TRBV2 to TRBJ2-7, with 10 bases lining up with TRBD1. Germline CDR1 is SNHLY and CDR2 is FYNNEI. CDR3 length: 15 residues. Trimming cost V 6 bases and J 5 bases; bases outside gene matches: 10. The CDR3 coding sequence is TGTGCCAGCAGGGGCGACAGGGGGCTCGTTAACGAGCAGTACTTC. It yields the protein CASRGDRGLVNEQYF.

The gene calls are TRBV5-4 and TRBJ2-2; 7 bases are a match to TRBD2. Germline V gene sequence: CDR1 SGHNT, CDR2 YYREEE (reference sequence). V trimming: 3 bases; J trimming: 8 bases; junction bases outside the gene matches: 16. The CDR3 loop spans 17 amino acids. The DNA of the CDR3 is TGTGCCAGCAGCTCTTGGGGGGGACCCCGAAATCGGGGGGAGCTGTTTTTT. It specifies CASSSWGGPRNRGELFF.

The chain carries TRBV5-6 and TRBJ1-1; 7 bases align to TRBD1. The CDR3 is 16 amino acids. In germline, CDR1 is SGHDT, CDR2 YYEEEE. V lost 5 bases to trimming and J lost 0 bases; unmatched junction nucleotides: 10. The CDR3 loop reads CASSLRQGTMNTEAFF. CDR3 bases: TGTGCCAGCAGTCTTAGACAGGGTACAATGAACACTGAAGCTTTCTTT.

V usage is TRBV6-5 and J usage is TRBJ1-2, with 10 bases lining up with TRBD1. J gave up 8 bases and V 6 bases, and 9 bases lay outside the gene matches. The CDR3 is 14 amino acids. Germline V CDR1 and CDR2: MNHEY, SVGAGI. The CDR3 DNA sequence: TGTGCCAGCAGGGACAGGGGGACCGTGGGAGGCTACACCTTC. Residues: CASRDRGTVGGYTF.

The chain employs TRBV5-8 and TRBJ1-6; D may be TRBD1 (5 bases). Germline CDR1 and CDR2: SGHTS and YDEGEE. CDR3 length: 15 amino acids. V was cut by 0 bases and J by 15 bases, with 19 bases left in between. The CDR3 loop reads CASSLAGRPGGDLHF. CDR3 nucleotide sequence: TGTGCCAGCAGCTTGGCCGGGCGTCCGGGAGGGGACCTCCACTTT.

Comment on this clone: The missing conserved phenylalanine or tryptophan at the end of this CDR3 makes a read error likely. The chain carries TRBV5-1 and TRBJ1-2; D possibly corresponds to TRBD1 (5 bases). The CDR3 has 13 residues. Trimming stripped 4 bases from V and 3 bases from J, with 10 bases between. CDR1 and CDR2 (germline): SGHRS, YFSETQ. CDR3 DNA sequence: TGCGCCAGCAGCCCCGGGGGTGACTATGGCTACACCTCC. Translation gives CASSPGGDYGYTS.

This clone was counted once. The chain is built from TRBV19 and TRBJ1-1, with a possible D match to TRBD1 (5 bases). The CDR3 consists of 16 residues. V lost 4 bases, J lost 0 bases, and 15 bases lay in between. From germline, CDR1 is LNHDA and CDR2 SQIVND (reference sequence). CDR3: CASSTDTEQMNTEAFF. The CDR3 DNA reads TGTGCCAGTAGTACGGACACAGAACAAATGAACACTGAAGCTTTCTTT.